This T cell receptor (beta chain) was recovered during a study of cytomegalovirus exposure and HLA in healthy donors. The CDR3 runs 15 residues. V was clipped by 3 bases and J by 6 bases; unmatched bases: 8. Germline lookup yields CDR1 MGHRA and CDR2 YSYEKL. Study conclusions and caveats: Reported performance of the classifier showed diagnosis of cytomegalovirus status with high specificity and sensitivity.

This clone turned up a few times. Its antigen is still unknown. Generated by immunoSEQ multiplex PCR, the TCRdb table keeps only in-frame clones and is missing some. Of around 350,000 clones in the sample, more than 80% were seen once. The origin of this receptor is a woman aged 18-29 years in good health and CMV-seronegative. The sequencing sample was made of PBMCs. The rearrangement links TRBV4-1 to TRBJ1-2; the match to TRBD1 covers 9 bases. The CDR3 loop is CASSHLSDRGNGYTF. The CDR3 DNA is TGCGCCAGCAGCCATTTATCGGACAGGGGTAATGGCTACACCTTC.